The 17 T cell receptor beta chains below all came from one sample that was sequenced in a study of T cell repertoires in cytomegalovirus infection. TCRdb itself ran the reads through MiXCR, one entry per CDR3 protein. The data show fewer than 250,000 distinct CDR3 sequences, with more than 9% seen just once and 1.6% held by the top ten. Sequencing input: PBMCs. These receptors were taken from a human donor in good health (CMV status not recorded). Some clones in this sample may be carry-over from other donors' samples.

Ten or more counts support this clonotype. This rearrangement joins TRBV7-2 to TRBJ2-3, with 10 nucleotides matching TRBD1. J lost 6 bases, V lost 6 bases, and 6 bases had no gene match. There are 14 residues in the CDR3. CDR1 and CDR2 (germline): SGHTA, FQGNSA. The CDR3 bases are TGTGCCAGCAGACGGACAGGGGGGGTGGATACGCAGTATTTT. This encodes CASRRTGGVDTQYF.

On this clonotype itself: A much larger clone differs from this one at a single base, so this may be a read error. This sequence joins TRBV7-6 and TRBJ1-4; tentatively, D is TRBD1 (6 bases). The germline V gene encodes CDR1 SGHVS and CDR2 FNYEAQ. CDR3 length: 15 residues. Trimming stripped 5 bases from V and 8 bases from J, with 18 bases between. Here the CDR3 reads CASSASGGTEEKLFF. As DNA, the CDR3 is TGTGCCAGCAGCGCCTCGGGGGGCACCGAGGAAAAACTGTTTTTT.

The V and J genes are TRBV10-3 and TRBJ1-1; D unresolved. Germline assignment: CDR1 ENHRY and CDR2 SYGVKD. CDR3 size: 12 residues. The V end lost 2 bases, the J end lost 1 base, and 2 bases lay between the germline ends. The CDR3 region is CAISEGNTEAFF. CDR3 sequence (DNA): TGTGCCATCAGTGAGGGGAACACTGAAGCTTTCTTT.

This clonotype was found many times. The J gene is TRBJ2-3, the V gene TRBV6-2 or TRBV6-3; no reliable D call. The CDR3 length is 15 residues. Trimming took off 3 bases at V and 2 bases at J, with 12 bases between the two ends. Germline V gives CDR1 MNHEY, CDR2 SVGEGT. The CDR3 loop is CASSYEAASTDTQYF. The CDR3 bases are TGTGCCAGCAGTTATGAGGCAGCTTCCACAGATACGCAGTATTTT.

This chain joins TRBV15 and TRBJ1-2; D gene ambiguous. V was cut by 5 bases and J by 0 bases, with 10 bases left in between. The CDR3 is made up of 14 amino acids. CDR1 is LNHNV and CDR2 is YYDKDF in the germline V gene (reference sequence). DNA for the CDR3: TGTGCCACCAGCGAGGAAAAAACTAACTATGGCTACACCTTC. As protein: CATSEEKTNYGYTF.

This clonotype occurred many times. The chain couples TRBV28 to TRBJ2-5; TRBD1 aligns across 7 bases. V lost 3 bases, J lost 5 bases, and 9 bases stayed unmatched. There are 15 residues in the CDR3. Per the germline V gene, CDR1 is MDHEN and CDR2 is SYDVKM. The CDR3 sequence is CASSLTTGAWETQYF. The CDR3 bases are TGTGCCAGCAGTTTGACAACAGGGGCATGGGAGACCCAGTACTTC.

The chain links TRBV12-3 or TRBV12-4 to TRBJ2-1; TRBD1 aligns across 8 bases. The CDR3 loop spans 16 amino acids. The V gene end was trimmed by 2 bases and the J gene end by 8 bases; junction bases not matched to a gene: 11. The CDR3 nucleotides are TGTGCCAGCAGTTTACTCGACAGGGGATCGGGCTATGAGCAGTTCTTC. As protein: CASSLLDRGSGYEQFF.

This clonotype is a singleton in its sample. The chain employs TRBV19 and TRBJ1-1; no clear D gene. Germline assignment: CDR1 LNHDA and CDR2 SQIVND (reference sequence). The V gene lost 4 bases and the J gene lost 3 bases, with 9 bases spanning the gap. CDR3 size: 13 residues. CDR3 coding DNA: TGTGCCAGTAGTAATATTGGTGACACTGAAGCTTTCTTT. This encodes CASSNIGDTEAFF. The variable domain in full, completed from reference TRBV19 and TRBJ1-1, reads DGGITQSPKYLFRKEGQNVTLSCEQNLNHDAMYWYRQDPGQGLRLIYYSQIVNDFQKGDIAEGYSVSREKKESFPLTVTSAQKNPTAFYLCASSNIGDTEAFFGQGTRLTVV.

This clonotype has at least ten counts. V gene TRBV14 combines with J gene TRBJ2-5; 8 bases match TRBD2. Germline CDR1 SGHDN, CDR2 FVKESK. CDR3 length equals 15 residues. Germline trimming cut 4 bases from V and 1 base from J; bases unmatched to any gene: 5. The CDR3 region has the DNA TGTGCCAGCAGCCTTCGGACTAGCACCCAAGAGACCCAGTACTTC. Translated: CASSLRTSTQETQYF.

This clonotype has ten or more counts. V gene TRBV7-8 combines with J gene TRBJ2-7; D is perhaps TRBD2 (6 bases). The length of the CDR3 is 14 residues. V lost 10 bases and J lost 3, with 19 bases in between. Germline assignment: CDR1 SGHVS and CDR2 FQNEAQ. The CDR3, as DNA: TGTGCCACCAAGCAGGACGTGGGGGGCTACGAGCAGTACTTC. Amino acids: CATKQDVGGYEQYF.

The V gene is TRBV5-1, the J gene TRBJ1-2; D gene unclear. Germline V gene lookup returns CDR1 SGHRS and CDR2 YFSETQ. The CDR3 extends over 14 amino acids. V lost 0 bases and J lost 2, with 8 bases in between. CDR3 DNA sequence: TGCGCCAGCAGCTTGGACGGCAGAAACTATGGCTACACCTTC. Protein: CASSLDGRNYGYTF.

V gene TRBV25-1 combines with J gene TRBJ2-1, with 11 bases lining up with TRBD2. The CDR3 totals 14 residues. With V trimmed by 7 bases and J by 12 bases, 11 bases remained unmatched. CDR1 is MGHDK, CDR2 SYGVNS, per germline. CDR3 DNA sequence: TGTGCCAGCACCTCCGGGACTAGCGGCCTCGGGCAGTTCTTC. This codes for CASTSGTSGLGQFF.

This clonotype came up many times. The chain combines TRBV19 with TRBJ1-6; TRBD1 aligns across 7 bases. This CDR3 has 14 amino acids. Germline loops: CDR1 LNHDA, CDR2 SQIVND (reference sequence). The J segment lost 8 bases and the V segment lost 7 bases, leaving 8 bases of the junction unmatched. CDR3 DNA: TGTGCCAGTACCTACACAGGGGTTGATTCACCCCTCCACTTT. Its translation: CASTYTGVDSPLHF.

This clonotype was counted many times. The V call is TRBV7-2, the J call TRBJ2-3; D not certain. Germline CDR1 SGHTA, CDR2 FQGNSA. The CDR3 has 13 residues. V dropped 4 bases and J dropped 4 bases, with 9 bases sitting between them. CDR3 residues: CASSSTTPDTQYF. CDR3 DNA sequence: TGTGCCAGCAGCTCGACAACCCCAGATACGCAGTATTTT.

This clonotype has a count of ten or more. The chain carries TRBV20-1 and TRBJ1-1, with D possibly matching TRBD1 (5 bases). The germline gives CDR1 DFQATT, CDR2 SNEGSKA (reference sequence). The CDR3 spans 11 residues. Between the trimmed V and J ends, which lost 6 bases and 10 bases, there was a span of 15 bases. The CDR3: CSANRRDRAFF. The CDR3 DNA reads TGCAGTGCCAATCGCCGGGACCGAGCTTTCTTT.

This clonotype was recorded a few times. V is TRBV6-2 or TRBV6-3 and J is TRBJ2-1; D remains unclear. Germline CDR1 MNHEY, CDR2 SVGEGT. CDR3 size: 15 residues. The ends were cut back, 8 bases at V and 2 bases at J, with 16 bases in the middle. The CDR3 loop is CASQDPSRPYNEQFF. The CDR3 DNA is TGTGCCAGCCAGGACCCTTCCCGACCCTACAATGAGCAGTTCTTC.

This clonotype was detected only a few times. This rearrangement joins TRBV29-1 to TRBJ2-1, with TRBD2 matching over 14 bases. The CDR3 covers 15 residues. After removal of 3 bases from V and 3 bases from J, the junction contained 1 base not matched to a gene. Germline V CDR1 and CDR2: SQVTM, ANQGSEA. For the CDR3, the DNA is TGCAGCGTTGAGGGACTAGCGGGAGTCTACAATGAGCAGTTCTTC. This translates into CSVEGLAGVYNEQFF.